A selection of T cell receptor beta chains follows, all from one sample in a study of PD-L1 blockade in urothelial cancer. TCRdb's copy holds only in-frame clones and misses some; the assay was immunoSEQ multiplex PCR. Of some 22,000 clones in the sample, around 91% are singletons; the top ten hold more than 15%. The sample in question was PBMCs, obtained around atezolizumab (anti-PD-L1) treatment. These receptors all stem from a woman aged 55 to 70 with urothelial cancer. CDR3s include the opening cysteine and the closing phenylalanine or tryptophan.

v_call,j_call,cdr3_aa
TRBV27,TRBJ2-7,CASSLSYRHEQYF
TRBV7-8,TRBJ2-1,CASSPRTSGSYNEQFF
TRBV27,TRBJ2-1,CASSYGTSGTPGNEQFF
TRBV18,TRBJ1-2,CASSPGQDVTF
TRBV5-1,TRBJ1-1,CASSFRGMNTEAFF
TRBV6-6,TRBJ1-2,CASSYSGTGSDGYTF
TRBV6-5,TRBJ1-1,CASSLFSGNTEAFF
TRBV28,TRBJ2-1,CASIPGQGQNYNEQFF
TRBV7-9,TRBJ1-3,CASSLGESGTGNTIYF
TRBV4-1,TRBJ2-1,CASSQAAGLAGNEQFF
TRBV2,TRBJ1-4,CASSVSPGVANEKLFF
TRBV7-9,TRBJ2-7,CASSIEGQAYEQYF
TRBV5-1,TRBJ1-3,CASSYRENRGNTIYF
TRBV10-1,TRBJ2-1,CASSLAGTSYNEQFF
TRBV28,TRBJ2-5,CASSPQWGQGETQYF
TRBV2,TRBJ1-5,CASTGQGTNQPQHF
TRBV28,TRBJ1-3,CASSHLRTVGNTIYF
TRBV7-6,TRBJ2-7,CASSDGTLSYEQYF
TRBV28,TRBJ2-5,CASSLPTGAEETQYF
TRBV6-5,TRBJ2-7,CASSYSSRGNSYEQYF
TRBV5-4,TRBJ2-5,CASSAAGRKETQYF
TRBV6-5,TRBJ2-7,CASSYQGGQSYEQYF
TRBV27,TRBJ2-1,CASSAGLAGWSRQFF
TRBV28,TRBJ2-5,CASSLWARETQYF
TRBV2,TRBJ1-4,CASRSQSLGLFF
TRBV10-3,TRBJ1-2,CACNTGYYGYTF
TRBV18,TRBJ2-7,CASSPGTSGFLSYEQYF
TRBV11-2,TRBJ2-7,CASSRYGTGTYEQYF
TRBV29-1,TRBJ2-5,CSVLALGETQYF
TRBV6-5,TRBJ2-7,CASKATGEFYEQYF
TRBV10-2,TRBJ2-7,CASSDGERDTYEQYF
TRBV9,TRBJ2-1,CASRTPGTSDNEQFF
TRBV5-4,TRBJ2-1,CASSLTSNEQFF
TRBV6-1,TRBJ1-1,CASSERGGLRTEAFF
TRBV27,TRBJ2-2,CASSLGTRLGELFF
TRBV7-6,TRBJ2-7,CASSLRPGEDEQYF
TRBV19,TRBJ2-4,CASSIAPGIPYILAKNIQYF
TRBV11-2,TRBJ2-7,CASSGYGTFYEQYF
TRBV4-2,TRBJ2-1,CASSQDLRRGSYNEQFF
TRBV27,TRBJ1-1,CASSPGTGRGNTEAFF
TRBV28,TRBJ2-7,CASSLTEAGGFHEQYF